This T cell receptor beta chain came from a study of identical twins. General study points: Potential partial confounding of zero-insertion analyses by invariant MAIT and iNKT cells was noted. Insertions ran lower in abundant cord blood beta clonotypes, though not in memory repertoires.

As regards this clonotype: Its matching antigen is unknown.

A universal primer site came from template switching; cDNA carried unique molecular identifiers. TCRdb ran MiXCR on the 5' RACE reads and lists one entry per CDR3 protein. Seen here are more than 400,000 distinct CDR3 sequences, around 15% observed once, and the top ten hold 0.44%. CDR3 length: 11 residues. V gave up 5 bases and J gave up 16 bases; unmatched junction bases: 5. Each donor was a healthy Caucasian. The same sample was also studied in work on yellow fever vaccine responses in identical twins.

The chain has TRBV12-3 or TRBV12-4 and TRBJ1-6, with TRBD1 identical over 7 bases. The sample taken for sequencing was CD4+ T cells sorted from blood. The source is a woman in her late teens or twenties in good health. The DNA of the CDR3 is TGTGCCAGCAGTACGGGACAGAATCTCCACTTT. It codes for CASSTGQNLHF.